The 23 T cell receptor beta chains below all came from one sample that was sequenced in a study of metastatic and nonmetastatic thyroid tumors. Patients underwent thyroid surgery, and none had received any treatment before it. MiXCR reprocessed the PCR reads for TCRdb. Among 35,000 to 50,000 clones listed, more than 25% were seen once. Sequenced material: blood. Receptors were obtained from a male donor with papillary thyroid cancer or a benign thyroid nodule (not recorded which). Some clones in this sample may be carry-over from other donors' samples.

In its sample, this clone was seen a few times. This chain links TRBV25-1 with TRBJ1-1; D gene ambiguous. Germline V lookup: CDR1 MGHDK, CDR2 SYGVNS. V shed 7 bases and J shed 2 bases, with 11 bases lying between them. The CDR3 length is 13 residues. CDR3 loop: CASKSATNTEAFF. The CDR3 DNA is TGTGCCAGCAAGTCAGCTACAAACACTGAAGCTTTCTTT.

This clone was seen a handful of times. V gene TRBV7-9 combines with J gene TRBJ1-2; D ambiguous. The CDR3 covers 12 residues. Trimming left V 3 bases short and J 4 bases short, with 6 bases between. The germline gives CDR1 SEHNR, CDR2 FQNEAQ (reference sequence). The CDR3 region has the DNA TGTGCCAGCAGCTTTGACGGCTATGGCTACACCTTC. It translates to CASSFDGYGYTF.

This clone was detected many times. DNA for the CDR3: TGTGCCAGCAGTTTCGGCGAGCAGTACTTC. Protein product: CASSFGEQYF. V gene TRBV28 combines with J gene TRBJ2-7, with unresolved D. There are 10 residues in the CDR3. Germline lookup yields CDR1 MDHEN and CDR2 SYDVKM. The V end lost 3 bases, the J end lost 6 bases, and 3 bases lay between the germline ends.

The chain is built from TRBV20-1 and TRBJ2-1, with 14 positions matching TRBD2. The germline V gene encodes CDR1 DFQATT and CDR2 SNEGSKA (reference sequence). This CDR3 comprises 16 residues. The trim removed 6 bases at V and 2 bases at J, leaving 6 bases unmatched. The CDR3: CSAGGLAGDPYNEQFF. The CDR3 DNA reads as TGCAGTGCGGGGGGACTAGCGGGGGACCCCTACAATGAGCAGTTCTTC.

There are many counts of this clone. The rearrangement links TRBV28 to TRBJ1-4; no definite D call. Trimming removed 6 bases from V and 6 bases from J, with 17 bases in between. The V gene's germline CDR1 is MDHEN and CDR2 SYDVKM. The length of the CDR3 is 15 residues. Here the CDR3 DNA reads TGTGCCAGCAGCATCCCCGCGGGAGGATATGAAAAACTGTTTTTT. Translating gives CASSIPAGGYEKLFF. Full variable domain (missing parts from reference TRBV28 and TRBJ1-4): DVKVTQSSRYLVKRTGEKVFLECVQDMDHENMFWYRQDPGLGLRLIYFSYDVKMKEKGDIPEGYSVSREKKERFSLILESASTNQTSMYLCASSIPAGGYEKLFFGSGTQLSVL.

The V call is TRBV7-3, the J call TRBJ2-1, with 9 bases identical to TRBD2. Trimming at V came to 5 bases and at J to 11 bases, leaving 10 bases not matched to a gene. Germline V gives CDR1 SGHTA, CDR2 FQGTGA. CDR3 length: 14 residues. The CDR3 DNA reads TGTGCCAGCAGCATAGCGGGAGTTTGGCATCAGCAGTTCTTC. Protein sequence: CASSIAGVWHQQFF.

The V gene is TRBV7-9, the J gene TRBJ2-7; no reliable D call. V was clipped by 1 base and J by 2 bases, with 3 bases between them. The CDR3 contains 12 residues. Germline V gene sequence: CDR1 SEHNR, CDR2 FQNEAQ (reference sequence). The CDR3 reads CASSLETYEQYF. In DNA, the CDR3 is TGTGCCAGCAGCTTAGAGACCTACGAGCAGTACTTC.

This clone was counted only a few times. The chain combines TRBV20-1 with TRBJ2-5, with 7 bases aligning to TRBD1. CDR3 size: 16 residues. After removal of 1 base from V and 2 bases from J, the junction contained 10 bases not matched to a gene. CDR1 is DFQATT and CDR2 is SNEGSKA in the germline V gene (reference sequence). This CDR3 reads CSARGGPGGIQETQYF. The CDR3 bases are TGCAGTGCTAGAGGGGGCCCAGGGGGAATACAAGAGACCCAGTACTTC.

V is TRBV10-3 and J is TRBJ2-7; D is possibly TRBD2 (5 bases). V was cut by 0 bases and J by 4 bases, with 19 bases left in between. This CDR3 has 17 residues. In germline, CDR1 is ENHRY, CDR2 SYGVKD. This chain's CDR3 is CAISESNLVGARYEQYF. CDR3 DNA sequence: TGTGCCATCAGTGAGTCGAATCTCGTGGGAGCAAGGTACGAGCAGTACTTC.

The CDR3 loop reads CSARAPNQPQHF. The DNA for the CDR3 is TGCAGTGCTAGGGCCCCCAATCAGCCCCAGCATTTT. The genes are TRBV20-1 and TRBJ1-5; D remains ambiguous. The germline V gene encodes CDR1 DFQATT and CDR2 SNEGSKA (reference sequence). CDR3 length: 12 residues. V dropped 3 bases and J dropped 3 bases, with 6 bases sitting between them.

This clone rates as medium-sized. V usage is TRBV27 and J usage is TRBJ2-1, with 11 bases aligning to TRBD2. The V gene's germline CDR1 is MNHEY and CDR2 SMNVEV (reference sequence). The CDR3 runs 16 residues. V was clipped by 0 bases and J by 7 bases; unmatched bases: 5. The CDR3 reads CASSLSFASGGNEQFF. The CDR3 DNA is TGTGCCAGCAGTTTATCGTTCGCTAGCGGGGGGAATGAGCAGTTCTTC.

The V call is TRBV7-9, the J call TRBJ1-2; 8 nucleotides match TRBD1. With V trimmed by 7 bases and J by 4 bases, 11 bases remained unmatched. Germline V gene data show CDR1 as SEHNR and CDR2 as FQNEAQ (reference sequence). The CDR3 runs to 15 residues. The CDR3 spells CASIPPGQGSYGYTF. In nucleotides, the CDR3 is TGTGCCAGCATCCCCCCCGGACAGGGATCCTATGGCTACACCTTC.

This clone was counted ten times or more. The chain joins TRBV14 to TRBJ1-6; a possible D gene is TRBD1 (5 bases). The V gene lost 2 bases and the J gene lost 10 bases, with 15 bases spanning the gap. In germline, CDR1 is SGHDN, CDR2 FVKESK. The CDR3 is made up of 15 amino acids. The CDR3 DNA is TGTGCCAGCAGCCAACGACCTACGGGACTCTCACCCCTCCACTTT. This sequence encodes CASSQRPTGLSPLHF. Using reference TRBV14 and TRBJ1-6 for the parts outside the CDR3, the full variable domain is EAGVTQFPSHSVIEKGQTVTLRCDPISGHDNLYWYRRVMGKEIKFLLHFVKESKQDESGMPNNRFLAERTGGTYSTLKVQPAELEDSGVYFCASSQRPTGLSPLHFGNGTRLTVT.

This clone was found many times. CDR3 coding DNA: TGTGCCAGCAGCACTACAGGGGACGGAAACACCATATATTTT. Encoded protein: CASSTTGDGNTIYF. The rearrangement links TRBV9 to TRBJ1-3; 7 bases line up with TRBD1. The CDR3 contains 14 residues. Germline-derived CDR1 and CDR2 are SGDLS and YYNGEE. J was trimmed by 4 bases and V by 4 bases; bases with no gene match: 5.

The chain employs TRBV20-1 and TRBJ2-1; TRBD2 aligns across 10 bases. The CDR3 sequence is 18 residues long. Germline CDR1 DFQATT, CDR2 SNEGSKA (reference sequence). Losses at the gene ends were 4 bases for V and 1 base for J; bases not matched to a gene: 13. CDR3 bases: TGCAGTGCTAAAGGGGCACTAGCGGGACGAATTTCCTACAATGAGCAGTTCTTC. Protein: CSAKGALAGRISYNEQFF.

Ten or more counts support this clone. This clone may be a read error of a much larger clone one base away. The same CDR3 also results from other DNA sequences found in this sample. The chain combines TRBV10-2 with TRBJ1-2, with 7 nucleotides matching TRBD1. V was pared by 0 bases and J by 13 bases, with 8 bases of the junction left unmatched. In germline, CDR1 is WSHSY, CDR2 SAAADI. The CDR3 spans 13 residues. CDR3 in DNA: TGCGCCAGCAGTGAGTCGAACAGGGGTCGCGCCACCTTC. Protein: CASSESNRGRATF.

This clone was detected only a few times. The CDR3 DNA reads TGTGCCAGCAGTTGGGAGGGTGCTAGTTCACCCCTCCACTTT. As protein: CASSWEGASSPLHF. The rearrangement uses TRBV28 and TRBJ1-6; the D is unclear. Per the germline V gene, CDR1 is MDHEN and CDR2 is SYDVKM. This CDR3 has 14 residues. V gave up 4 bases and J gave up 9 bases, with 13 bases separating them. Full variable domain (missing parts from reference TRBV28 and TRBJ1-6): DVKVTQSSRYLVKRTGEKVFLECVQDMDHENMFWYRQDPGLGLRLIYFSYDVKMKEKGDIPEGYSVSREKKERFSLILESASTNQTSMYLCASSWEGASSPLHFGNGTRLTVT.

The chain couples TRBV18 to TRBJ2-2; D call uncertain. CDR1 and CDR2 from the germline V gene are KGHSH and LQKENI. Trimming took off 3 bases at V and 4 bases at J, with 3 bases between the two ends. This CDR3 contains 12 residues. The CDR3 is CASSPITGELFF. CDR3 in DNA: TGTGCCAGCTCACCCATCACCGGGGAGCTGTTTTTT.

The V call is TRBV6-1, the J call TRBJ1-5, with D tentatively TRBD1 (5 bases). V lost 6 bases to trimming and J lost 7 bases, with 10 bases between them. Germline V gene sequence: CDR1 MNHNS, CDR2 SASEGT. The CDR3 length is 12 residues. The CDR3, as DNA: TGTGCCAGCAGGGCGGGGACCCAGCCCCAGCATTTT. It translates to CASRAGTQPQHF.

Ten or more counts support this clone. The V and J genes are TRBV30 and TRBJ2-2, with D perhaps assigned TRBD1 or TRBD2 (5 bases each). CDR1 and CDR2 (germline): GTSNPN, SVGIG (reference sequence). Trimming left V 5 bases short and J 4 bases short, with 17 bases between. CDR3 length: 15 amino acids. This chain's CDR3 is CAWGGGRVGTGELFF. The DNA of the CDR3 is TGTGCCTGGGGGGGTGGAAGAGTGGGCACCGGGGAGCTGTTTTTT. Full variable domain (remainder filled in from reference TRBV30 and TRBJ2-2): SQTIHQWPATLVQPVGSPLSLECTVEGTSNPNLYWYRQAAGRGLQLLFYSVGIGQISSEVPQNLSASRPQDRQFILSSKKLLLSDSGFYLCAWGGGRVGTGELFFGEGSRLTVL.

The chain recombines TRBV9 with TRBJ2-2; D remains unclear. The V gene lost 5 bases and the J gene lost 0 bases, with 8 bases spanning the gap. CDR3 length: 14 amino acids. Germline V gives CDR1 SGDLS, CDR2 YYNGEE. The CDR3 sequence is CASRGPSNTGELFF. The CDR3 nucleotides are TGTGCCAGCAGGGGTCCCTCGAACACCGGGGAGCTGTTTTTT.

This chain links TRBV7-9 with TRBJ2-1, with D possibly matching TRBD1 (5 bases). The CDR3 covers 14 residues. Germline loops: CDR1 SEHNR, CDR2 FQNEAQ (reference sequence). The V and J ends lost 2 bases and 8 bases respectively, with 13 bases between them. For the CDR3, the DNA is TGTGCCAGCAGCTTATACGTCAGGGTCTATGAGCAGTTCTTC. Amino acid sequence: CASSLYVRVYEQFF.

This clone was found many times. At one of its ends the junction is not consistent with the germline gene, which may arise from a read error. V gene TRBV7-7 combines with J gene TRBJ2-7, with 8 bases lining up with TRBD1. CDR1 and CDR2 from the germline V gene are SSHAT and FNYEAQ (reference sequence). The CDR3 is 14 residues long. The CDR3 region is CASSPGQGPYEQYF. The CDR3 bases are TGTGCTAGCAGCCCCGGACAGGGACCCTACGAGCAGTACTTC.